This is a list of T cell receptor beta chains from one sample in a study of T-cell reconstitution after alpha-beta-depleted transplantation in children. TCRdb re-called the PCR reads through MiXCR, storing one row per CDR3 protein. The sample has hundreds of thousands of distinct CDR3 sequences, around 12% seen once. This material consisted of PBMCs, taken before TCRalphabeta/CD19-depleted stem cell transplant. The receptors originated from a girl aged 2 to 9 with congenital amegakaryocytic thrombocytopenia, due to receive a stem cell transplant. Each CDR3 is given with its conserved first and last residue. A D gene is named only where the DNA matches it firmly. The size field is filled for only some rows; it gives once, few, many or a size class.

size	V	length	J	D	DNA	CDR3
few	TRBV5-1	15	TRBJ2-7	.	TGCGCCAGCAGCTTGGGGTCCCGGTCTGGCTACGAGCAGTACTTC	CASSLGSRSGYEQYF
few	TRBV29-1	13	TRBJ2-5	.	TGCAGCGTACAGGCCGGGCCTAAAGAGACCCAGTACTTC	CSVQAGPKETQYF
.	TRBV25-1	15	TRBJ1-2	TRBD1	TGTGCCAGCAGTGAACCTACAGGGGCTAACTATGGCTACACCTTC	CASSEPTGANYGYTF
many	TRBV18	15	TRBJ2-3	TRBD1	TGTGCCAGCTCACCCCCGGACAGGGGTGGAGATACGCAGTATTTT	CASSPPDRGGDTQYF
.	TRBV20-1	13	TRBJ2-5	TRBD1	TGCAGTGCTAGAATGGACAGGCAAGAGACCCAGTACTTC	CSARMDRQETQYF
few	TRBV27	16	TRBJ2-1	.	TGTGCCAGCAGTATACTTAGCGGAAGCTCCTACAATGAGCAGTTCTTC	CASSILSGSSYNEQFF
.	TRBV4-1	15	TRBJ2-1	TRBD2	TGCGCCAGCAGCCAAGAGGGAGGGAAACGCAATGAGCAGTTCTTC	CASSQEGGKRNEQFF
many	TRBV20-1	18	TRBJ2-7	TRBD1	TGCAGTGCTATATCGGGACAGGGGGCGAGTTATGCGGTTGTCGAGCAGTACTTC	CSAISGQGASYAVVEQYF
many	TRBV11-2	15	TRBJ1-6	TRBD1	TGTGCCAGCAGCCCACAGGGGGCGAGGAATTCACCCCTCCACTTT	CASSPQGARNSPLHF
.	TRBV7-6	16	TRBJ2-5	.	TGTGCCAGCAGCCCCCTTGCGGGGGCGAGAAAAGAGACCCAGTACTTC	CASSPLAGARKETQYF